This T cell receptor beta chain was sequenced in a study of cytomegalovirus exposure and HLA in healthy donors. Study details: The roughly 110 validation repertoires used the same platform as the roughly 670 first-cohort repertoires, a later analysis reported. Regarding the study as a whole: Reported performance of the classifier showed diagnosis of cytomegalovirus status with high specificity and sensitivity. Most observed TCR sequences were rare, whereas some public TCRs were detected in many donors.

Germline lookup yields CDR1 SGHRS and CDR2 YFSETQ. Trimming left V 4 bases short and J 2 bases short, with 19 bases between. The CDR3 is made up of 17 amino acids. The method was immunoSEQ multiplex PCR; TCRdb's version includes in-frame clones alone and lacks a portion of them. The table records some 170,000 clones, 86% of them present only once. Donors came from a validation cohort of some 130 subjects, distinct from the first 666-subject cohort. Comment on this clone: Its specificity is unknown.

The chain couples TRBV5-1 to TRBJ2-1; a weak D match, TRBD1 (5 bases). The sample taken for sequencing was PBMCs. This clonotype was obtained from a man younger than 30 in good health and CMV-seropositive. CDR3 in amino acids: CASSPTVGVGTYNEQFF. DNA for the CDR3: TGCGCCAGCAGCCCTACGGTAGGGGTAGGCACCTACAATGAGCAGTTCTTC. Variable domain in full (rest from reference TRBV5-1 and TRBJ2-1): KAGVTQTPRYLIKTRGQQVTLSCSPISGHRSVSWYQQTPGQGLQFLFEYFSETQRNKGNFPGRFSGRQFSNSRSEMNVSTLELGDSALYLCASSPTVGVGTYNEQFFGPGTRLTVL.